This T cell receptor (beta chain) was identified during a study of T cells after posttransplantation cyclophosphamide. Study outcomes and limitations: Later blood repertoires were often dominated by clones from the donor CD8+ memory compartment. Blood and skin or GI T cell repertoires showed limited TRB overlap.

The CDR3 runs 14 residues. The V and J ends lost 7 bases and 5 bases respectively, with 17 bases between them. In germline, CDR1 is MNHEY, CDR2 SVGAGI. This related bone marrow graft donor gave peripheral blood on the day of marrow donation. Of note for this clone: Its specificity is not known.

Clones were read by immunoSEQ multiplex PCR, and TCRdb kept only the in-frame ones, dropping some. The table has roughly 9,200 clones, roughly 87% seen once. The sequence was collected from a woman aged 55-69 years in good health, CMV-negative, and a related stem cell transplant donor. The sequenced sample consisted of memory CD4+ T cells sorted from PBMCs. This sequence joins TRBV6-5 and TRBJ1-1; the D is unclear. Here the CDR3 reads CASTHRWRTTEAFF. DNA of the CDR3: TGTGCCAGCACCCACCGGTGGAGGACGACTGAAGCTTTCTTT.